This TCR beta chain was recorded in a study of blood T cell repertoires in COVID-19. In the study overall: In each case, the material was cDNA or gDNA derived from T cells, B-cell-depleted T cells, or PBMCs.

Those who participated ranged in age from roughly 18 to 95 years and resided in 20 to 25 US areas. What the recovered Cohort 3 donors had was two negative PCRs, clearance, or symptom resolution. With 0 bases removed from V and 7 bases from J, the gap between germline ends came to 14 bases. Germline V gives CDR1 SGHRS, CDR2 YFSETQ. The CDR3 loop spans 15 amino acids. Authors' methods: Researchers report that nucleated cell counts were estimated from reference gene primer amplification. Libraries were prepared by immunoSEQ multiplex PCR; TCRdb keeps only in-frame clonotypes and omits some of them. That table supplies the V and J calls and clone size; D and trimming were determined from the DNA. The repertoire has about 320,000 clones, around 90% of them found once; the top ten carry roughly 2.6%.

This sequence originates from a man between 60 and 70 years old who had recovered from COVID-19. The V and J genes are TRBV5-1 and TRBJ2-1; a possible D gene is TRBD1 (6 bases). The sample comprised PBMCs or T cells enriched from blood (not recorded which). This CDR3 is CASSLEAGVQNEQFF. The CDR3 DNA is TGCGCCAGCAGCTTGGAGGCAGGGGTGCAAAATGAGCAGTTCTTC.